Each of the 17 T cell receptor beta chains below was sequenced from the same sample in a study of blood T cell repertoires in COVID-19. Assay used: immunoSEQ multiplex PCR; TCRdb lists only in-frame clones, some missing. The sample lists 150,000 to 200,000 clones, 85% to 90% occurring once. The specimen was peripheral blood. All receptors derive from a woman in her sixties or seventies with COVID-19, enrolled during active disease.

The CDR3: CSASLQDNQPQHF. The CDR3, as DNA: TGCAGTGCTAGTCTACAGGACAATCAGCCCCAGCATTTT. The chain couples TRBV20-1 to TRBJ1-5, with D possibly matching TRBD1 (5 bases). The ends were cut back, 3 bases at V and 3 bases at J, with 9 bases in the middle. Germline CDR1 reads DFQATT; CDR2 reads SNEGSKA (reference sequence). This CDR3 is built from 13 residues.

The chain links TRBV5-1 to TRBJ2-1; 9 bases match TRBD2. Germline V lookup: CDR1 SGHRS, CDR2 YFSETQ. The CDR3 consists of 15 residues. V was clipped by 1 base and J by 5 bases; unmatched bases: 4. The CDR3 loop is CASSLRTSANNEQFF. DNA for the CDR3: TGCGCCAGCAGCTTGAGGACTAGCGCCAACAATGAGCAGTTCTTC.

The chain combines TRBV11-3 with TRBJ2-2; 7 positions match TRBD2. This CDR3 spans 14 amino acids. Germline CDR1 is SGHNT and CDR2 is YENEEA. The J segment lost 5 bases and the V segment lost 5 bases, leaving 5 bases of the junction unmatched. As DNA, the CDR3 is TGTGCCAGCAGCATGAGGACTAGGACCGGGGAGCTGTTTTTT. The encoded protein is CASSMRTRTGELFF.

In this sample, this clone turned up once. CDR3 region: CSVEQGWDTEAFF. The CDR3 nucleotides read TGCAGCGTTGAACAGGGATGGGACACTGAAGCTTTCTTT. The chain uses TRBV29-1 and TRBJ1-1; TRBD1 might be the D (5 bases). Trimming left V 2 bases short and J 3 bases short, with 10 bases between. Germline V gene sequence: CDR1 SQVTM, CDR2 ANQGSEA. This CDR3 region has 13 residues.

The chain combines TRBV18 with TRBJ1-4, with D maybe TRBD1 (6 bases). In germline, CDR1 is KGHSH, CDR2 LQKENI. The V end was cut by 0 bases, the J end by 8 bases, with 10 bases between. This CDR3 region has 14 residues. CDR3 residues: CASSPPGTQEKLFF. The CDR3 DNA is TGTGCCAGCTCACCACCCGGGACACAGGAAAAACTGTTTTTT. Complete variable domain (other parts from reference TRBV18 and TRBJ1-4): NAGVMQNPRHLVRRRGQEARLRCSPMKGHSHVYWYRQLPEEGLKFMVYLQKENIIDESGMPKERFSAEFPKEGPSILRIQQVVRGDSAAYFCASSPPGTQEKLFFGSGTQLSVL.

V and J are TRBV7-2 and TRBJ2-6; D is perhaps TRBD2 (6 bases). Trimming stripped 7 bases from V and 4 bases from J, with 17 bases between. Germline assignment: CDR1 SGHTA and CDR2 FQGNSA. The CDR3 runs 16 residues. The CDR3 DNA reads as TGTGCCAGCACCCTCCGTACGGGAGCCGGGGCCAACGTCCTGACTTTC. Its protein product is CASTLRTGAGANVLTF.

This chain connects TRBV18 to TRBJ2-7; 9 bases fit TRBD1. Germline loops: CDR1 KGHSH, CDR2 LQKENI. After removal of 6 bases from V and 2 bases from J, the junction contained 5 bases not matched to a gene. This CDR3 region has 14 residues. CDR3 DNA: TGTGCCAGCTCTTGGGACAGGGCGGCCTACGAGCAGTACTTC. This sequence encodes CASSWDRAAYEQYF.

With respect to this clone: The junction does not match germline at one end; this may be a read error. The chain employs TRBV6-5 and TRBJ1-2; 8 positions agree with TRBD1. Germline loops: CDR1 MNHEY, CDR2 SVGAGI. CDR3 length equals 14 residues. The CDR3 DNA reads TGTGCCAGCAGTAACTCGGGGACAGGTTATGGCTACACCTTC. As protein: CASSNSGTGYGYTF.

This chain uses TRBV6-1 with TRBJ2-7, with TRBD2 as a possible D gene (5 bases). The CDR3 runs 15 residues. Deletions cut 2 bases from V and 7 bases from J, with 18 bases between. Looked up from germline, CDR1 is MNHNS and CDR2 is SASEGT. The CDR3: CASSENPLASREQYF. Written as DNA, the CDR3 is TGTGCCAGCAGTGAAAATCCCTTGGCTAGCCGGGAGCAGTACTTC.

This rearrangement joins TRBV28 to TRBJ2-3, with a tentative D call TRBD2 (5 bases). CDR3 size: 16 residues. Trimming pared 5 bases from V and 4 bases from J, leaving 19 bases between. Germline assignment: CDR1 MDHEN and CDR2 SYDVKM. In nucleotides, the CDR3 is TGTGCCAGCAGTAAGGTCTGGGCGGGTTGGGCAGATACGCAGTATTTT. Its translation is CASSKVWAGWADTQYF. Full variable domain (missing parts from reference TRBV28 and TRBJ2-3): DVKVTQSSRYLVKRTGEKVFLECVQDMDHENMFWYRQDPGLGLRLIYFSYDVKMKEKGDIPEGYSVSREKKERFSLILESASTNQTSMYLCASSKVWAGWADTQYFGPGTRLTVL.

This clone was observed once. CDR3 amino acids: CASSILRLEGVPGELFF. The CDR3 DNA is TGTGCCAGTAGTATCCTTCGACTAGAGGGAGTACCTGGGGAGCTGTTTTTT. This chain connects TRBV19 to TRBJ2-2, with a tentative D call TRBD2 (6 bases). The CDR3 extends over 17 amino acids. V was trimmed by 3 bases and J by 8 bases, leaving 22 bases between them. The V gene's germline CDR1 is LNHDA and CDR2 SQIVND (reference sequence).

The gene calls are TRBV28 and TRBJ2-5; D unclear. The germline CDR1 and CDR2 sequences are MDHEN and SYDVKM. The CDR3 consists of 15 residues. The V end was cut by 6 bases, the J end by 3 bases, with 17 bases between. The CDR3 sequence: CASSRTSGSEETQYF. The DNA of the CDR3 is TGTGCCAGCAGCCGCACCTCCGGGTCCGAAGAGACCCAGTACTTC.

This clone was found a few times. The chain combines TRBV10-3 with TRBJ1-4; 7 nucleotides agree with TRBD1. Per the germline V gene, CDR1 is ENHRY and CDR2 is SYGVKD. Trimming removed 2 bases from V and 8 bases from J; junction bases left unmatched: 5. CDR3 length: 14 residues. CDR3 in amino acids: CAISEDRVLEKLFF. CDR3 in DNA: TGTGCCATCAGTGAGGACAGGGTATTGGAAAAACTGTTTTTT.

This rearrangement joins TRBV9 to TRBJ2-7; 13 bases align to TRBD2. This CDR3 is 16 amino acids long. Per the germline V gene, CDR1 is SGDLS and CDR2 is YYNGEE. Trimming at V came to 0 bases and at J to 3 bases, leaving 3 bases not matched to a gene. For the CDR3, the DNA is TGTGCCAGCAGCGTAGCCGGACTAGCGGGGGTCTACGAGCAGTACTTC. It codes for CASSVAGLAGVYEQYF.

The rearrangement uses TRBV3-1 (or the pseudogene TRBV3-2) and TRBJ1-1; no reliable D call. CDR3 length: 15 amino acids. The V end was cut by 1 base, the J end by 1 base, with 10 bases between. Germline loops: CDR1 LGHDT, CDR2 YNNKEL (reference sequence). CDR3: CASSQGWAPNTEAFF. For the CDR3, the DNA is TGTGCCAGCAGCCAAGGGTGGGCACCGAACACTGAAGCTTTCTTT.

The gene calls are TRBV28 and TRBJ2-5; 10 bases match TRBD1. Unmatched junction bases numbered 7, after V lost 6 bases and J lost 3 bases. The CDR3 has 15 residues. The germline gives CDR1 MDHEN, CDR2 SYDVKM. CDR3 in amino acids: CASSPAGTGEETQYF. CDR3 DNA sequence: TGTGCCAGCAGCCCGGCCGGGACAGGGGAAGAGACCCAGTACTTC.

In its sample, this clone was seen once. V is TRBV4-3 and J is TRBJ1-2; D gene unclear. Trimming removed 0 bases from V and 8 bases from J, with 10 bases in between. CDR3 length: 13 residues. Germline V CDR1 and CDR2: LGHNA, YSLEER. CDR3 bases: TGCGCCAGCAGCCAAGATCTCCGGAGGGGCTACACCTTC. Its protein is CASSQDLRRGYTF.